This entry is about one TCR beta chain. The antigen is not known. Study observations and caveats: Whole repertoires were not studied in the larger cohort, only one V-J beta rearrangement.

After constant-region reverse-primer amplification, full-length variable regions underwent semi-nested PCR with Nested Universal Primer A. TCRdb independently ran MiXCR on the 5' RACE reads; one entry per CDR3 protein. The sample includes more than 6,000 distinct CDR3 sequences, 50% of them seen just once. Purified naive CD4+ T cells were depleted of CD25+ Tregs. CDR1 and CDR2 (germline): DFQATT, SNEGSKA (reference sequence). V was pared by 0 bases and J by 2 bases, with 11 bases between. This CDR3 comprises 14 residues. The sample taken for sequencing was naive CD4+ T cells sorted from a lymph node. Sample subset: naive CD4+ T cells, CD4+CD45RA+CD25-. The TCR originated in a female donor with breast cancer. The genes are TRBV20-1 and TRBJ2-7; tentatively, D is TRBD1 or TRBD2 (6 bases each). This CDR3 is CSARDPGAPYEQYF. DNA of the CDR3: TGCAGTGCTAGAGATCCGGGGGCCCCCTACGAGCAGTACTTC.